This T cell receptor (beta chain) is from a study of blood T cell repertoires in COVID-19. As for the study in general: The cDNA or gDNA used as material had been derived from T cells, B-cell-depleted T cells, or PBMCs.

In the original workflow: The authors estimated nucleated cell counts from reference gene primer amplification. The data were produced by immunoSEQ multiplex PCR, yet TCRdb's version contains in-frame clones alone and is incomplete. V and J calls and clone size come straight from that table; D and trimming were deduced from the DNA. In the table there are a few hundred thousand clones, about 88% of which are singletons. Germline CDR1 is SGHDN and CDR2 is FVKESK. After removal of 4 bases from V and 5 bases from J, the junction contained 5 bases not matched to a gene. This CDR3 has 14 amino acids. This receptor was identified in a middle-aged woman who had recovered from COVID-19. The sample was peripheral blood. The chain links TRBV14 to TRBJ1-5; 7 nucleotides agree with TRBD1. CDR3 sequence reads: CASSLQGRHQPQHF. The CDR3 DNA follows: TGTGCCAGCAGCCTACAGGGGCGGCATCAGCCCCAGCATTTT.